These 9 T cell receptor beta chains came from one sample sequenced in a study of blood T cells in healthy people across ages. With a J-beta primer mix and a sample-barcoded 5' primer, a second PCR ran about 6 to 11 cycles. TCRdb redid the calling of the 5' RACE reads with MiXCR, one entry per CDR3 protein. This sample has about 1,400,000 distinct CDR3 sequences, with roughly 40% found just once. The sample taken for sequencing was blood. Receptors were obtained from a woman younger than 30 in good health.

This clonotype was observed a handful of times. The chain combines TRBV12-3 or TRBV12-4 with TRBJ2-3; D gene unclear. The V end was cut by 5 bases, the J end by 4 bases, with 13 bases between. The CDR3 consists of 14 residues. CDR3 protein: CASSRSPMPDTQYF. The CDR3, as DNA: TGTGCCAGCAGTCGAAGCCCTATGCCAGATACGCAGTATTTT.

The table lists this clonotype with a few counts. The rearrangement joins TRBV5-1 to TRBJ2-1, with TRBD2 matching over 9 bases. The CDR3 is made up of 16 amino acids. Germline CDR1 and CDR2: SGHRS and YFSETQ. The junction had 6 bases not matched to a gene; V was cut back by 0 bases and J by 5 bases. DNA for the CDR3: TGCGCCAGCAGCTTGGATCCTAGCGGGGTACACAATGAGCAGTTCTTC. This encodes CASSLDPSGVHNEQFF. The full variable domain, in which reference TRBV5-1 and TRBJ2-1 provide the parts outside the CDR3, is KAGVTQTPRYLIKTRGQQVTLSCSPISGHRSVSWYQQTPGQGLQFLFEYFSETQRNKGNFPGRFSGRQFSNSRSEMNVSTLELGDSALYLCASSLDPSGVHNEQFFGPGTRLTVL.

The chain links TRBV18 to TRBJ1-5; TRBD1 agrees at 12 bases. CDR1 and CDR2 from the germline V gene are KGHSH and LQKENI. CDR3 length: 14 amino acids. Losses at the gene ends were 6 bases for V and 6 bases for J; bases not matched to a gene: 3. CDR3 residues: CASSGTGGSQPQHF. DNA of the CDR3: TGTGCCAGCTCGGGGACAGGGGGCAGTCAGCCCCAGCATTTT.

The V gene is TRBV9, the J gene TRBJ1-2, with D perhaps TRBD1 (5 bases). V gave up 3 bases and J gave up 2 bases, with 14 bases separating them. Germline CDR1 is SGDLS and CDR2 is YYNGEE. The CDR3 sequence is 15 residues long. CDR3 sequence (DNA): TGTGCCAGCAGCGCCGGGCAGGGATCCAACTATGGCTACACCTTC. Translation gives CASSAGQGSNYGYTF.

For this clonotype: A much larger clonotype is one base distant, so this may be a read error. This chain joins TRBV28 and TRBJ2-1; 11 nucleotides line up with TRBD2. Germline assignment: CDR1 MDHEN and CDR2 SYDVKM. This CDR3 is built from 16 residues. The DNA for the CDR3 is TGTGCCGGCAGTCCCCCGACTAGCGGGGTATACAATGAGCAGTTCTTC. It yields the protein CAGSPPTSGVYNEQFF. Complete variable domain (other parts from reference TRBV28 and TRBJ2-1): DVKVTQSSRYLVKRTGEKVFLECVQDMDHENMFWYRQDPGLGLRLIYFSYDVKMKEKGDIPEGYSVSREKKERFSLILESASTNQTSMYLCAGSPPTSGVYNEQFFGPGTRLTVL.

This clonotype was observed at least ten times. The chain combines TRBV7-2 with TRBJ2-5; 7 bases line up with TRBD2. The CDR3 sequence is 15 residues long. CDR1 SGHTA and CDR2 FQGNSA come from the germline V gene. The V and J ends lost 5 bases and 11 bases, in that order; junction bases with no gene match: 17. CDR3 amino acids: CASSPRGGSVNEQYF. The CDR3 DNA reads as TGTGCCAGCAGCCCCCGCGGCGGGAGCGTTAATGAGCAGTACTTC.

The chain is built from TRBV27 and TRBJ2-3; 12 nucleotides match TRBD2. Germline lookup yields CDR1 MNHEY and CDR2 SMNVEV (reference sequence). This CDR3 spans 17 amino acids. Trimming cost V 0 bases and J 2 bases; bases outside gene matches: 3. The CDR3 reads CASSLSTSGGSTDTQYF. Here the CDR3 DNA reads TGTGCCAGCAGTTTATCGACTAGCGGGGGATCCACAGATACGCAGTATTTT.

This clonotype was detected a few times. The chain combines TRBV3-1 with TRBJ1-1; 10 nucleotides agree with TRBD1. The V and J ends lost 3 bases and 5 bases, in that order; junction bases with no gene match: 3. Germline assignment: CDR1 LGHDT and CDR2 YNNKEL (reference sequence). There are 14 residues in the CDR3. The CDR3 region is CASSHTDRGTEAFF. CDR3 DNA sequence: TGTGCCAGCAGCCATACGGACAGGGGGACTGAAGCTTTCTTT.

This chain connects TRBV13 to TRBJ2-5; D unclear. Trimming shortened V by 0 bases and J by 11 bases, and 16 bases separated the two germline ends. Germline-derived CDR1 and CDR2 are PRHDT and FYEKMQ (reference sequence). The CDR3 runs to 14 residues. The DNA of the CDR3 is TGTGCCAGCAGCTTAGGGTCCCGCACAAATGAGCAGTACTTC. This translates into CASSLGSRTNEQYF.